The 32 T cell receptor beta chains below come from one sample, sequenced in a study of breast tumors, draining lymph nodes, adjacent tissues (dated by TCRdb to about 2016). Lymph node samples were obtained from the axillary draining lymph nodes of breast cancer patients. The receptor library was made with multiplex PCR. Sequencing relied on an Illumina HiSeq 2000. The public reads were run again by TCRdb, first through fastp at Q25 and then through MiXCR, and only productive beta chains were kept. Identical CDR3 protein sequences are pooled into one entry, listed with their most common genes and DNA. The sample table holds about 230,000 distinct CDR3 sequences, of which 32% were seen once. The top ten clones comprise 1.3% to 1.5% of the sample. The sample taken for sequencing was axillary lymph node tissue. These receptors all come from a female donor with breast cancer. Some clones in this sample may be carry-over from other donors' samples.

This clonotype was detected many times. The germline gene is not matched at one end of the junction; a read error may be the cause. The V gene is TRBV13, the J gene TRBJ2-7, with D unresolved. CDR1 is PRHDT and CDR2 is FYEKMQ in the germline V gene (reference sequence). The CDR3 loop spans 16 amino acids. The DNA for the CDR3 is TGTGCCGGCAGACCCCCCTGGCCGCTAGAAAACTACGAGCAGTACTTC. It is translated as CAGRPPWPLENYEQYF.

In the case of this clonotype: A single base separates this from a much larger clone, so it may be a read error. The chain recombines TRBV6-6 with TRBJ1-2, with D possibly matching TRBD1 (5 bases). V was pared by 7 bases and J by 1 base, with 10 bases between. This CDR3 contains 13 residues. CDR1 is MNHNY, CDR2 SVGAGI, per germline (reference sequence). The CDR3 protein is CASKVRDNYGYTF. DNA for the CDR3: TGTGCCAGCAAGGTCAGGGATAACTATGGCTACACCTTC.

This clonotype was seen many times. The chain uses TRBV20-1 and TRBJ2-5; 7 bases agree with TRBD2. Germline V gene sequence: CDR1 DFQATT, CDR2 SNEGSKA (reference sequence). This CDR3 region has 15 residues. V was pared by 1 base and J by 4 bases, with 9 bases of the junction left unmatched. In DNA form, the CDR3 reads TGCAGTGCTAGAGTAAAGGCGGGAGCTCGAGAGACCCAGTACTTC. Residues: CSARVKAGARETQYF.

Concerning this clonotype: One end of the junction does not line up with germline, which may come from a read error. V usage is TRBV7-3 and J usage is TRBJ1-3; D remains unclear. There are 16 residues in the CDR3. Germline loops: CDR1 SGHTA, CDR2 FQGTGA. The DNA for the CDR3 is TGTGCCACCAGCAGTAATCGGTCCGGGGAGGGAAACACCATATATTTT. It is translated as CATSSNRSGEGNTIYF.

This clonotype was detected once. Germline is not matched at one junction end, which may reflect a read error. This chain connects TRBV12-5 to TRBJ2-7; D might be TRBD2 (6 bases). Germline V lookup: CDR1 LGHNT, CDR2 FRNRAP. The CDR3 contains 15 residues. The CDR3 bases are TGTGCTAGTGGCCAGACGGGGAGGAGCTTCTACGAGCAGTGCTTC. It codes for CASGQTGRSFYEQCF. The full variable domain, rest sourced from reference TRBV12-5 and TRBJ2-7, is DARVTQTPRHKVTEMGQEVTMRCQPILGHNTVFWYRQTMMQGLELLAYFRNRAPLDDSGMPKDRFSAEMPDATLATLKIQPSEPRDSAVYFCASGQTGRSFYEQCFGPGTRLTVT.

This clonotype was seen ten or more times. This rearrangement joins TRBV7-2 to TRBJ2-6; D ambiguous. V shed 5 bases and J shed 14 bases, with 16 bases lying between them. The length of the CDR3 is 13 residues. Germline CDR1 SGHTA, CDR2 FQGNSA. CDR3 sequence (DNA): TGTGCCAGCAGCCTAACCCCGGACCAACTCCTGACTTTC. Amino acids: CASSLTPDQLLTF.

With regard to this clonotype: In this CDR3 the conserved last residue, phenylalanine or tryptophan, is missing, so a read error is likely. The chain employs TRBV20-1 and TRBJ1-1, with D unclear. CDR3 length: 11 amino acids. Trimming took 6 bases from V and 7 from J, leaving 12 bases between them. Looked up from germline, CDR1 is DFQATT and CDR2 is SNEGSKA (reference sequence). The CDR3 DNA is TGCAGTGCCGAAAAGGGTGATGAAGCTTTCTCT. Protein sequence: CSAEKGDEAFS.

In DNA form, the CDR3 reads TGTGCCAGCACCACTAGGGAAGGAAACTCTAACTATGGCTACACCTTC. This gives the protein CASTTREGNSNYGYTF. V usage is TRBV2 and J usage is TRBJ1-2; D gene uncertain. Germline V gives CDR1 SNHLY, CDR2 FYNNEI. Trimming removed 7 bases from V and 0 bases from J, with 18 bases in between. The CDR3 spans 16 residues.

This clonotype was seen repeatedly, ten times or more. This chain connects TRBV6-6 to TRBJ2-2; TRBD2 matches 7 bases. Germline values: CDR1 MNHNY, CDR2 SVGAGI (reference sequence). V shed 2 bases and J 5 bases; nucleotides not matched to a gene: 5. The length of the CDR3 is 15 residues. The CDR3 spells CASSYKAGKTGELFF. The CDR3 nucleotides are TGTGCCAGCAGTTACAAAGCGGGAAAGACCGGGGAGCTGTTTTTT.

This clonotype was recorded many times. One end of the junction is discordant with germline, which a read error may explain. The chain carries TRBV7-9 and TRBJ1-2; D unresolved. The CDR3 is 15 residues long. CDR1 is SEHNR, CDR2 FQNEAQ, per germline (reference sequence). CDR3 loop: CASDPPAGSPYGYPF. In DNA form, the CDR3 reads TGTGCCAGCGACCCCCCGGCTGGTTCCCCCTATGGCTACCCCTTC.

Comments on this clonotype: This may be a read error, as it is one base from a much larger clone. The rearrangement joins TRBV7-9 to TRBJ2-4; maybe TRBD1 (6 bases). Germline CDR1 and CDR2: SEHNR and FQNEAQ (reference sequence). This CDR3 has 15 amino acids. With 1 base removed from V and 3 bases from J, the gap between germline ends came to 10 bases. The CDR3 loop reads CASSLEGGVKNIQYF. In DNA, the CDR3 is TGTGCCAGCAGCTTAGAAGGGGGAGTCAAAAACATTCAGTACTTC.

The rearrangement uses TRBV27 and TRBJ2-2; D ambiguous. V was pared by 3 bases and J by 6 bases, with 8 bases between. Germline V gene data show CDR1 as MNHEY and CDR2 as SMNVEV (reference sequence). There are 13 residues in the CDR3. CDR3 DNA: TGTGCCAGCAGTTTTTTTGGGGCCGGGGAGCTGTTTTTT. It specifies CASSFFGAGELFF.

To note about this clonotype: At one end the junction does not follow the germline gene, possibly because of a read error. This chain connects TRBV6-6 to TRBJ2-5, with D unresolved. The CDR3 consists of 15 residues. In germline, CDR1 is MNHNY, CDR2 SVGAGI (reference sequence). The CDR3 DNA follows: TGTGCCAGCAGTCACTCTGGGGTCGGGCAAGAGACCCAGTACTTC. Its translation is CASSHSGVGQETQYF.

This clonotype was seen ten or more times. This rearrangement joins TRBV20-1 to TRBJ2-7, with 7 bases fitting TRBD1. CDR1 and CDR2 (germline): DFQATT, SNEGSKA (reference sequence). The CDR3 has 15 amino acids. Unmatched junction bases numbered 10, after V lost 3 bases and J lost 2 bases. The CDR3 DNA sequence: TGCAGTGCTAGCCTCCTCAGACAGGGCACCTACGAGCAGTACTTC. Protein sequence: CSASLLRQGTYEQYF.

The sample holds many counts of this clonotype. The genes are TRBV30 and TRBJ2-1; the D gene is possibly TRBD2 (6 bases). The germline V gene has CDR1 GTSNPN and CDR2 SVGIG (reference sequence). The CDR3 contains 14 residues. Between the trimmed V and J ends, which lost 2 bases and 9 bases, there was a span of 17 bases. CDR3: CAWSKTRQKGEQFF. The CDR3 nucleotides are TGTGCCTGGAGTAAGACTAGACAGAAGGGTGAGCAGTTCTTC.

This clonotype was observed many times. The V gene is TRBV10-2, the J gene TRBJ2-7, with 9 bases identical to TRBD2. CDR1 is WSHSY, CDR2 SAAADI, per germline. V was clipped by 6 bases and J by 3 bases; unmatched bases: 3. CDR3 length: 13 residues. CDR3 region: CASRDSGSYEQYF. In DNA form, the CDR3 reads TGCGCCAGCAGGGATAGCGGGAGCTACGAGCAGTACTTC.

This clonotype was observed many times. This chain joins TRBV6-5 and TRBJ2-7, with 10 bases aligning to TRBD1. The CDR3 totals 12 residues. Germline V gene sequence: CDR1 MNHEY, CDR2 SVGAGI. V was pared by 8 bases and J by 5 bases, with 3 bases of the junction left unmatched. The CDR3 DNA reads as TGTGCCAGCGGGGACAGGGGACACGAGCAGTACTTC. It encodes CASGDRGHEQYF.

The table lists this clonotype with many counts. The gene calls are TRBV5-1 and TRBJ2-7; TRBD1 is a possible D gene (5 bases). Trimming removed 2 bases from V and 4 bases from J, with 10 bases in between. Per germline, CDR1 SGHRS and CDR2 YFSETQ. The CDR3 extends over 13 amino acids. CDR3 bases: TGCGCCAGCAGCTTTGACAGTAAGTACGAGCAGTACTTC. Translated, it gives CASSFDSKYEQYF.

A remark on this clonotype: This may be a read error: a much more frequent sequence differs by one nucleotide. The chain links TRBV20-1 to TRBJ2-1; D gene unclear. Germline CDR1 is DFQATT and CDR2 is SNEGSKA (reference sequence). This CDR3 has 14 residues. The CDR3, as DNA: TGCAGTGCCCAGACCCTGAGCTCCTACACTGAGCAGTTCTTC. Its translation: CSAQTLSSYTEQFF.

This clonotype came up many times. This chain uses TRBV2 with TRBJ2-5; tentatively, D is TRBD2 (6 bases). V was trimmed by 4 bases and J by 3 bases, leaving 9 bases between them. Germline assignment: CDR1 SNHLY and CDR2 FYNNEI. This CDR3 region has 13 residues. The CDR3 sequence is CASSGRGKETQYF. CDR3 DNA: TGTGCCAGCAGTGGGCGGGGAAAAGAGACCCAGTACTTC.

Notes on this clonotype: A much larger clone is a single base away; this may be a read error. The chain recombines TRBV7-2 with TRBJ2-3, with D tentatively TRBD2 (6 bases). The germline CDR1 and CDR2 sequences are SGHTA and FQGNSA. CDR3 size: 17 residues. The DNA for the CDR3 is TGTGCCAGCAGCTTAGCGGGTGGGGGGATAGGCACAGATCCGCAGTATTTT. Its translation is CASSLAGGGIGTDPQYF.

At least ten counts were recorded for this clonotype. The V gene is TRBV24-1, the J gene TRBJ2-1; D is unclear. The germline V gene encodes CDR1 KGHDR and CDR2 SFDVKD. The V end was cut by 7 bases, the J end by 3 bases, with 9 bases between. This CDR3 comprises 13 residues. The CDR3 nucleotides read TGTGCCACCAGGGGCGGATACTACAATGAGCAGTTCTTC. This codes for CATRGGYYNEQFF.

The chain couples TRBV28 to TRBJ2-1, with 8 bases fitting TRBD2. CDR3 length: 13 residues. Germline lookup yields CDR1 MDHEN and CDR2 SYDVKM. V was pared by 4 bases and J by 11 bases, with 7 bases of the junction left unmatched. In DNA form, the CDR3 reads TGTGCCAGCAGTTCGGGGGGGGACGGTAAGCAGTTCTTC. Amino acid sequence: CASSSGGDGKQFF.

As concerns this clonotype: A read error may explain this, as a much larger clone is one base away. V gene TRBV20-1 combines with J gene TRBJ2-1; no definite D call. Germline CDR1 and CDR2: DFQATT and SNEGSKA (reference sequence). The CDR3 is made up of 14 amino acids. CDR3 loop: CSARSMERYDEQFF. CDR3 nucleotides: TGCAGTGCTCGGAGCATGGAGCGCTACGATGAGCAGTTCTTC.

This clonotype has a count of ten or more. This sequence joins TRBV11-3 and TRBJ2-7, with a weak D call TRBD1 (6 bases). V gave up 4 bases and J gave up 3 bases, with 19 bases separating them. The germline V gene encodes CDR1 SGHNT and CDR2 YENEEA. The CDR3 covers 16 residues. The CDR3 is CASSSPWEQGNYEQYF. CDR3 DNA: TGTGCCAGCAGCTCCCCCTGGGAACAGGGTAACTACGAGCAGTACTTC.

This clonotype has at least ten counts. This sequence joins TRBV20-1 and TRBJ2-5; unclear D gene. The germline gives CDR1 DFQATT, CDR2 SNEGSKA (reference sequence). The CDR3 covers 15 residues. Between the trimmed V and J ends, which lost 3 bases and 0 bases, there was a span of 14 bases. CDR3 sequence: CSASPAQPYQETQYF. The CDR3 bases are TGCAGTGCTAGTCCGGCACAGCCGTACCAAGAGACCCAGTACTTC.

In its sample, this clonotype was seen once. J is TRBJ2-5 and V is TRBV5-8, with 15 bases fitting TRBD2. V was clipped by 6 bases and J by 4 bases; unmatched bases: 16. The germline gives CDR1 SGHTS, CDR2 YDEGEE. CDR3 length equals 19 residues. The CDR3, as DNA: TGTGCCAGCACCGCCGGGACTAGCGGGAGGTACTACTCCAGAGAGACCCAGTACTTC. Residues: CASTAGTSGRYYSRETQYF.

Comments on this clonotype: A much larger clone differs from this one at a single base, so this may be a read error. The chain has TRBV24-1 and TRBJ1-5; no clear D gene. V lost 6 bases and J lost 4, with 9 bases in between. Germline V gives CDR1 KGHDR, CDR2 SFDVKD. CDR3 length: 13 residues. The CDR3 DNA is TGTGCCACCAGTTGGGTGGGAAATCAGCCCCAGCATTTT. This codes for CATSWVGNQPQHF.

There are many counts of this clonotype. The chain couples TRBV4-3 to TRBJ2-1; no firm D call. CDR1 and CDR2 (germline): LGHNA, YSLEER. The CDR3 runs 14 residues. V lost 1 base, J lost 6 bases, and 10 bases lay in between. Here the CDR3 reads CASSQARLRNEQFF. The CDR3 nucleotides read TGCGCCAGCAGCCAAGCAAGACTGCGCAATGAGCAGTTCTTC.

The table lists this clonotype with many counts. The V and J genes are TRBV20-1 and TRBJ2-1; 11 positions match TRBD2. The CDR3 contains 15 residues. V dropped 1 base and J dropped 6; count of bases not matched to a gene: 5. The germline CDR1 and CDR2 sequences are DFQATT and SNEGSKA (reference sequence). The CDR3 spells CSARGLAGLSNEQFF. The CDR3 DNA reads TGCAGTGCTAGAGGACTAGCGGGACTCTCCAATGAGCAGTTCTTC.

V usage is TRBV20-1 and J usage is TRBJ2-3; the match to TRBD2 covers 14 bases. CDR1 is DFQATT and CDR2 is SNEGSKA in the germline V gene (reference sequence). Unmatched junction bases numbered 17, after V lost 6 bases and J lost 3 bases. The CDR3 loop spans 19 amino acids. The CDR3 loop is CSAPFAGTSGSWKTDTQYF. CDR3 DNA sequence: TGCAGTGCCCCGTTCGCCGGGACTAGCGGGAGTTGGAAGACAGATACGCAGTATTTT.

There are many counts of this clonotype. The CDR3 nucleotides are TGTGCCAGTAGCGCCCAGACTAGCGGGACCCAGTACTTC. The encoded protein is CASSAQTSGTQYF. The chain links TRBV19 to TRBJ2-5; 9 bases agree with TRBD2. CDR1 and CDR2 from the germline V gene are LNHDA and SQIVND (reference sequence). CDR3 length equals 13 residues. Trimming took 6 bases from V and 7 from J; bases not matched to a gene: 6.